A single sample gave rise to the 6 T cell receptor beta chains below, sequenced in a study of blood T cell repertoires in COVID-19. Method: immunoSEQ multiplex PCR; TCRdb's copy keeps in-frame clones and lacks some. This sample has about 300,000 clones, with approximately 85% found just once. Material for sequencing was PBMCs or T cells enriched from blood (not recorded which). The receptors here all came from a man aged 25-45 years who had recovered from COVID-19.

This chain uses TRBV25-1 with TRBJ2-5, with TRBD1 matching over 9 bases. The junction had 14 bases not matched to a gene; V was cut back by 10 bases and J by 5 bases. The CDR3 has 15 residues. CDR1 and CDR2 (germline): MGHDK, SYGVNS. This CDR3 reads CATGEGQGDVETQYF. The CDR3 DNA is TGTGCCACCGGGGAGGGACAGGGTGACGTGGAGACCCAGTACTTC.

V is TRBV10-3 and J is TRBJ1-6, with D hard to call. The V gene's germline CDR1 is ENHRY and CDR2 SYGVKD. The V end was cut by 5 bases, the J end by 6 bases, with 17 bases between. The CDR3 spans 16 residues. CDR3 nucleotides: TGTGCCATCAGTCGAGAAACTTCAACCGGTAATTCACCCCTCCACTTT. It specifies CAISRETSTGNSPLHF.

The chain employs TRBV4-1 and TRBJ1-2, with 10 bases lining up with TRBD1. After removal of 3 bases from V and 4 bases from J, the junction contained 5 bases not matched to a gene. This CDR3 contains 15 residues. Germline values: CDR1 MGHRA, CDR2 YSYEKL. CDR3 nucleotide sequence: TGCGCCAGCAGCCACCGGGACAGGGGTGGCTATGGCTACACCTTC. Translated: CASSHRDRGGYGYTF.

J is TRBJ1-4 and V is TRBV27, with TRBD1 matching over 10 bases. Germline-derived CDR1 and CDR2 are MNHEY and SMNVEV (reference sequence). V lost 3 bases and J lost 7; bases outside the gene matches: 5. The CDR3 spans 15 residues. CDR3 sequence (DNA): TGTGCCAGCAGTTTCCTCGGACAGGGGGTTGAAAAACTGTTTTTT. Translation: CASSFLGQGVEKLFF.

The V gene is TRBV5-8, the J gene TRBJ2-1; a possible D gene is TRBD1 (5 bases). The germline V gene has CDR1 SGHTS and CDR2 YDEGEE. V lost 4 bases, J lost 0 bases, and 11 bases lay in between. This CDR3 is built from 15 residues. CDR3 nucleotide sequence: TGTGCCAGCAGCCTGGGGCCGGGCTCCTACAATGAGCAGTTCTTC. Amino acid sequence: CASSLGPGSYNEQFF. Variable domain in full (rest from reference TRBV5-8 and TRBJ2-1): EAGVTQSPTHLIKTRGQQATLRCSPISGHTSVYWYQQALGLGLQFLLWYDEGEERNRGNFPPRFSGRQFPNYSSELNVNALELEDSALYLCASSLGPGSYNEQFFGPGTRLTVL.

The chain employs TRBV4-1 and TRBJ2-1; D is possibly TRBD1 (6 bases). CDR1 is MGHRA, CDR2 YSYEKL, per germline. CDR3 length: 17 residues. V was cut by 6 bases and J by 3 bases, with 21 bases left in between. The CDR3 reads CASRLSDGGRNYNEQFF. The CDR3 nucleotides read TGCGCCAGCAGGCTATCCGATGGGGGCCGGAACTACAATGAGCAGTTCTTC.